The 21 T cell receptor beta chains below were found in one sample sequenced in a study of blood T cell repertoires in COVID-19. Only in-frame clones appear in the TCRdb table, and some are missing; sequencing was by immunoSEQ multiplex PCR. The table lists fewer than 450,000 clones, roughly 86% of them singletons. Sequenced: peripheral blood. These receptors were taken from a woman in her seventies with COVID-19, enrolled during active disease.

The genes are TRBV3-1 (or the pseudogene TRBV3-2) and TRBJ2-7; TRBD2 is a possible D gene (6 bases). Trimming took off 4 bases at V and 2 bases at J, with 9 bases between the two ends. The CDR3 is 13 amino acids. From germline, CDR1 is LGHDT and CDR2 YNNKEL (reference sequence). Here the CDR3 reads CASSRAGTYEQYF. In DNA form, the CDR3 reads TGTGCCAGCAGCCGGGCGGGGACCTACGAGCAGTACTTC.

This clone was seen more than once but under ten times. The V call is TRBV27, the J call TRBJ1-2, with 11 bases that match TRBD1. CDR3 size: 14 residues. With 5 bases clipped from V and 8 bases from J, the junction kept 7 bases outside the gene matches. Germline V gene data show CDR1 as MNHEY and CDR2 as SMNVEV (reference sequence). The CDR3 DNA reads as TGTGCCAGCAGTCCTGGGACAGGGGGTTGGGGCTACACCTTC. Its protein product is CASSPGTGGWGYTF.

The rearrangement uses TRBV3-1 (or the pseudogene TRBV3-2) and TRBJ2-2; D possibly corresponds to TRBD1 (5 bases). The germline gives CDR1 LGHDT, CDR2 YNNKEL (reference sequence). The V end was cut by 0 bases, the J end by 8 bases, with 25 bases between. This CDR3 has 19 amino acids. CDR3: CASSQEWARQTLRRGELFF. In DNA, the CDR3 is TGTGCCAGCAGCCAAGAATGGGCTCGACAGACGCTTCGGAGAGGGGAGCTGTTTTTT.

The CDR3 reads CASSVDPAGGGTDTQYF. The CDR3 DNA follows: TGTGCCAGCAGCGTAGATCCAGCGGGCGGGGGCACAGATACGCAGTATTTT. The chain recombines TRBV9 with TRBJ2-3, with D tentatively TRBD2 (6 bases). Trimming pared 0 bases from V and 1 base from J, leaving 15 bases between. This CDR3 comprises 17 residues. CDR1 is SGDLS and CDR2 is YYNGEE in the germline V gene.

This chain uses TRBV7-2 with TRBJ1-4; D gene ambiguous. Germline-derived CDR1 and CDR2 are SGHTA and FQGNSA. Trimming took 5 bases from V and 0 from J, leaving 13 bases between them. The CDR3 covers 16 residues. The CDR3, as DNA: TGTGCCAGCAGCAGAGCGGTCAGTGCAACTAATGAAAAACTGTTTTTT. Translated, it gives CASSRAVSATNEKLFF.

The rearrangement joins TRBV5-4 to TRBJ1-6, with 9 bases that match TRBD1. The CDR3 is 15 amino acids. The germline V gene encodes CDR1 SGHNT and CDR2 YYREEE (reference sequence). V was pared by 2 bases and J by 7 bases, with 4 bases of the junction left unmatched. This CDR3 is CASSFRTGENSPLHF. The DNA of the CDR3 is TGTGCCAGCAGCTTCCGGACAGGGGAGAATTCACCCCTCCACTTT.

The gene calls are TRBV29-1 and TRBJ1-1; D possibly corresponds to TRBD1 (6 bases). The V end was cut by 2 bases, the J end by 1 base, with 8 bases between. The CDR3 loop spans 13 amino acids. CDR1 is SQVTM and CDR2 is ANQGSEA in the germline V gene. In DNA form, the CDR3 reads TGCAGCGTTGAACGGACAGAGAACACTGAAGCTTTCTTT. Translating gives CSVERTENTEAFF. The variable domain in full, with the rest retrieved from reference TRBV29-1 and TRBJ1-1, is SAVISQKPSRDICQRGTSLTIQCQVDSQVTMMFWYRQQPGQSLTLIATANQGSEATYESGFVIDKFPISRPNLTFSTLTVSNMSPEDSSIYLCSVERTENTEAFFGQGTRLTVV.

This clone turned up a few times. This rearrangement joins TRBV29-1 to TRBJ1-5; 8 nucleotides match TRBD1. Germline V gives CDR1 SQVTM, CDR2 ANQGSEA. The CDR3 has 16 residues. The ends lost 7 bases at V and 6 bases at J; junction bases unmatched: 17. The CDR3 nucleotides read TGCAGCGCTCACAAACTGGACAGGGACTATCGTCAGCCCCAGCATTTT. It translates to CSAHKLDRDYRQPQHF. The full variable domain, with the rest looked up from reference TRBV29-1 and TRBJ1-5, is SAVISQKPSRDICQRGTSLTIQCQVDSQVTMMFWYRQQPGQSLTLIATANQGSEATYESGFVIDKFPISRPNLTFSTLTVSNMSPEDSSIYLCSAHKLDRDYRQPQHFGDGTRLSIL.

V is TRBV5-1 and J is TRBJ2-7, with TRBD2 matching 9 bases. V gave up 4 bases and J gave up 4 bases; unmatched junction bases: 9. This CDR3 spans 15 amino acids. The V gene's germline CDR1 is SGHRS and CDR2 YFSETQ. CDR3 in DNA: TGCGCCAGCAGCCCTGTGACTAGCGGACCATACGAGCAGTACTTC. This encodes CASSPVTSGPYEQYF.

The gene calls are TRBV7-2 and TRBJ2-5; 11 bases agree with TRBD1. The V gene's germline CDR1 is SGHTA and CDR2 FQGNSA. V was pared by 0 bases and J by 2 bases, with 5 bases of the junction left unmatched. The CDR3 is 17 residues long. The CDR3 is CASSLARWDRGQETQYF. In DNA form, the CDR3 reads TGTGCCAGCAGCTTAGCGCGATGGGACAGGGGGCAAGAGACCCAGTACTTC.

The V call is TRBV5-6, the J call TRBJ1-5, with D possibly being TRBD1 (6 bases). Germline values: CDR1 SGHDT, CDR2 YYEEEE. V was clipped by 2 bases and J by 0 bases, with 12 bases between them. CDR3 length: 16 amino acids. The CDR3 bases are TGTGCCAGCAGCTTTTACAGGGTGGGTAGCAATCAGCCCCAGCATTTT. It translates to CASSFYRVGSNQPQHF.

The genes are TRBV29-1 and TRBJ1-1; TRBD1 is a possible D gene (5 bases). Trimming took off 3 bases at V and 0 bases at J, with 11 bases between the two ends. The CDR3 is made up of 14 amino acids. Germline V CDR1 and CDR2: SQVTM, ANQGSEA. The CDR3 DNA is TGCAGCGTTGAGGTTCAGGGCTTGAACACTGAAGCTTTCTTT. Translation gives CSVEVQGLNTEAFF.

The chain combines TRBV29-1 with TRBJ1-1, with D possibly being TRBD1 (6 bases). This CDR3 has 15 residues. Deletions cut 5 bases from V and 2 bases from J, with 18 bases between. The germline gives CDR1 SQVTM, CDR2 ANQGSEA. The CDR3 spells CSVSRAGGPNTEAFF. The CDR3 nucleotides are TGCAGCGTTTCCCGGGCCGGGGGGCCAAACACTGAAGCTTTCTTT.

The chain recombines TRBV5-1 with TRBJ2-7, with TRBD1 as a possible D gene (6 bases). CDR3 size: 19 residues. Between the trimmed V and J ends, which lost 2 bases and 4 bases, there was a span of 28 bases. Germline V CDR1 and CDR2: SGHRS, YFSETQ. The CDR3 DNA sequence: TGCGCCAGCAGCTTCCGAGCCGGGACACAAGGCTACCCGAGGTACGAGCAGTACTTC. It yields the protein CASSFRAGTQGYPRYEQYF.

J is TRBJ2-7 and V is TRBV11-2, with 10 bases identical to TRBD1. The J segment lost 2 bases and the V segment lost 5 bases, leaving 3 bases of the junction unmatched. This CDR3 is 14 amino acids long. Germline CDR1 is SGHAT and CDR2 is FQNNGV. Written as DNA, the CDR3 is TGTGCCAGCAGCCCAGGACAGGGGGCCTACGAGCAGTACTTC. Its translation is CASSPGQGAYEQYF.

The J gene is TRBJ2-1, the V gene TRBV7-6; 14 nucleotides line up with TRBD2. Germline values: CDR1 SGHVS, CDR2 FNYEAQ. V shed 5 bases and J 12 bases; nucleotides not matched to a gene: 6. This CDR3 spans 14 amino acids. The CDR3 loop is CASSPGLAGAGQFF. The CDR3 bases are TGTGCCAGCAGCCCGGGACTAGCGGGGGCGGGGCAGTTCTTC.

CDR3 amino acids: CASSQDASGRDEQFF. Written as DNA, the CDR3 is TGCGCCAGCAGCCAAGATGCTAGCGGACGGGATGAGCAGTTCTTC. V is TRBV4-3 and J is TRBJ2-1, with 7 bases lining up with TRBD2. The CDR3 is made up of 15 amino acids. Trimming at V came to 0 bases and at J to 8 bases, leaving 7 bases not matched to a gene. Germline-derived CDR1 and CDR2 are LGHNA and YSLEER.

The J gene is TRBJ2-3, the V gene TRBV10-1, with TRBD1 matching over 8 bases. This CDR3 is 14 amino acids long. The V gene's germline CDR1 is WNHNN and CDR2 SYGVQD (reference sequence). V shed 6 bases, J shed 5 bases, and the junction held 7 bases outside the gene matches. The CDR3 region has the DNA TGCGCCAGCAGCCCAGGGGGCTTGGGAGATACGCAGTATTTT. This sequence encodes CASSPGGLGDTQYF.

The chain recombines TRBV7-8 with TRBJ1-2; maybe TRBD1 (6 bases). Germline V gene data show CDR1 as SGHVS and CDR2 as FQNEAQ. The CDR3 covers 12 residues. Between the trimmed V and J ends, which lost 4 bases and 5 bases, there was a span of 8 bases. The CDR3 coding sequence is TGTGCCAGCAGCTCACAGGGTTATGGCTACACCTTC. Amino acid sequence: CASSSQGYGYTF. Together with reference TRBV7-8 and TRBJ1-2, the CDR3 gives the full variable domain: GAGVSQSPRYKVAKRGQDVALRCDPISGHVSLFWYQQALGQGPEFLTYFQNEAQLDKSGLPSDRFFAERPEGSVSTLKIQRTQQEDSAVYLCASSSQGYGYTFGSGTRLTVV.

The V and J genes are TRBV2 and TRBJ2-2, with 7 nucleotides matching TRBD1. The germline CDR1 and CDR2 sequences are SNHLY and FYNNEI. V was clipped by 6 bases and J by 0 bases; unmatched bases: 4. The CDR3 runs to 15 residues. CDR3 loop: CASRGDSANTGELFF. In nucleotides, the CDR3 is TGTGCCAGCAGGGGGGACAGCGCGAACACCGGGGAGCTGTTTTTT.

This sequence joins TRBV9 and TRBJ2-1; a weak D match, TRBD1 (6 bases). V was cut by 4 bases and J by 12 bases, with 20 bases left in between. The CDR3 is 14 amino acids. Germline CDR1 is SGDLS and CDR2 is YYNGEE. CDR3 nucleotide sequence: TGTGCCAGCAGCACAGGGACCGCAGGGATAGGGCAGTTCTTC. Protein product: CASSTGTAGIGQFF.